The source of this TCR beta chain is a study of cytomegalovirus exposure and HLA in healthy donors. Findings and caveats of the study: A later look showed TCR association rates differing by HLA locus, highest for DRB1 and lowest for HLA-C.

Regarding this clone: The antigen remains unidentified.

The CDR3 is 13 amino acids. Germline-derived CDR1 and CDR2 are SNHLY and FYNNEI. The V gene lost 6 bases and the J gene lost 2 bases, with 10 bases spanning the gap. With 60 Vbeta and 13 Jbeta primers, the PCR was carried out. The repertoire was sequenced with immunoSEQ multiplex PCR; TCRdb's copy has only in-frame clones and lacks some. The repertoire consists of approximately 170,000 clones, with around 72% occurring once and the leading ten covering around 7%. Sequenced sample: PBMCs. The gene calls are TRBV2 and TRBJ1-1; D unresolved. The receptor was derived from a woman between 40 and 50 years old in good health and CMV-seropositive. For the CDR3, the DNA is TGTGCCAGCAGGAGGACTGCTAACACTGAAGCTTTCTTT. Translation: CASRRTANTEAFF.